These 22 T cell receptor beta chains were all obtained from the same sample, sequenced in a study of T cells expressing NK-cell markers. One entry per CDR3 protein, without DNA, is what TCRdb gives after re-calling the 5' RACE reads. This sample's table has 400,000 to 450,000 distinct CDR3 sequences. Sequencing was carried out using blood T cells: a sorted CD56 or NKG2C T cell subset, CD4+ or CD8+ T cells, or bulk PBMC T cells (not recorded which). The receptors originated from a woman between 18 and 69 years old in good health.

This chain joins TRBV12-3 or TRBV12-4 and TRBJ1-5; with no DNA, the TCRdb D assignment of TRBD1 cannot be verified. This CDR3 region has 14 residues. CDR3: CASSRDGRNQPQHF.

This rearrangement joins TRBV27 to TRBJ2-3; TCRdb returns TRBD2, unconfirmable since there is no DNA. The germline V gene has CDR1 MNHEY and CDR2 SMNVEV (reference sequence). The CDR3 extends over 15 amino acids. The CDR3 here is CASSLFGALTDTQYF.

The rearrangement links TRBV12-3 or TRBV12-4 to TRBJ1-3; TCRdb's D call of TRBD1 is untestable without DNA. The CDR3 spans 15 residues. This CDR3 reads CASSPAGAAGNTIYF.

The CDR3 is CATSAPGITSNSPLHF. The chain is built from TRBV24-1 and TRBJ1-6; TCRdb reports TRBD1, a call that lacks DNA to check it against. The CDR3 is 16 amino acids. CDR1 KGHDR and CDR2 SFDVKD come from the germline V gene.

The chain links TRBV20-1 to TRBJ2-3. The CDR3 spans 15 residues. CDR1 is DFQATT and CDR2 is SNEGSKA in the germline V gene (reference sequence). The CDR3 sequence: CSASTGYFTPDTQYF.

The CDR3 is CASSPNKPLSTDTQYF. This rearrangement joins TRBV7-3 to TRBJ2-3; TCRdb picks TRBD1, but there is no DNA to check that call. The germline CDR1 and CDR2 sequences are SGHTA and FQGTGA. The CDR3 covers 16 residues.

This rearrangement joins TRBV29-1 to TRBJ2-1; the TCRdb D gene call, TRBD2, has no DNA to confirm it. The CDR3 runs to 15 residues. Germline loops: CDR1 SQVTM, CDR2 ANQGSEA. The CDR3 is CSVRSSGRFHNEQFF.

The rearrangement uses TRBV4-1 and TRBJ2-1; the TCRdb call, TRBD2, lacks DNA for checking. There are 17 residues in the CDR3. Germline V gives CDR1 MGHRA, CDR2 YSYEKL. The chain's CDR3 is CASSQEGWGLTYNEQFF.

This chain uses TRBV25-1 with TRBJ2-1; TCRdb's D gene call, TRBD2, goes unchecked for lack of DNA. Looked up from germline, CDR1 is MGHDK and CDR2 is SYGVNS. The CDR3 loop spans 14 amino acids. CDR3 protein: CASSEYLPSNEQFF.

The chain is built from TRBV27 and TRBJ2-2. CDR1 and CDR2 (germline): MNHEY, SMNVEV (reference sequence). The CDR3 runs 15 residues. CDR3: CASSFSGVVTGELFF.

CDR3 amino acids: CASSPVGGTPLHF. This chain joins TRBV12-3 or TRBV12-4 and TRBJ1-6; the D gene TCRdb calls, TRBD1, cannot be checked with no DNA. The CDR3 sequence is 13 residues long.

V is TRBV7-9 and J is TRBJ2-5; as DNA is missing, the TRBD1 call by TCRdb cannot be tested. Germline CDR1 SEHNR, CDR2 FQNEAQ (reference sequence). The CDR3 has 14 residues. The CDR3 protein is CASSLVSGLQTQYF. The entire variable domain, with the rest obtained from reference TRBV7-9 and TRBJ2-5, is as follows: DTGVSQNPRHKITKRGQNVTFRCDPISEHNRLYWYRQTLGQGPEFLTYFQNEAQLEKSRLLSDRFSAERPKGSFSTLEIQRTEQGDSAMYLCASSLVSGLQTQYFGPGTRLLVL.

The genes are TRBV29-1 and TRBJ1-2. The CDR3 covers 12 residues. Germline V lookup: CDR1 SQVTM, CDR2 ANQGSEA. CDR3: CSVEEGQYGYTF.

V usage is TRBV5-1 and J usage is TRBJ1-1; the TCRdb call, TRBD1, lacks DNA for checking. Germline V gene data show CDR1 as SGHRS and CDR2 as YFSETQ. This CDR3 region has 14 residues. This CDR3 reads CASSSRGSNTEAFF.

V and J are TRBV5-1 and TRBJ2-3; the D call of TRBD2 rests on TCRdb alone, since no DNA is present to check it. Germline V lookup: CDR1 SGHRS, CDR2 YFSETQ. The CDR3 spans 16 residues. The CDR3 loop reads CASSVGLAGGPDTQYF.

This sequence joins TRBV13 and TRBJ2-7; TCRdb reports TRBD1, a call that lacks DNA to check it against. CDR3 length equals 16 residues. Germline V gives CDR1 PRHDT, CDR2 FYEKMQ (reference sequence). The CDR3 loop is CASSPLYRGSSYEQYF.

The rearrangement uses TRBV29-1 and TRBJ1-2; TCRdb's D call of TRBD1 is untestable without DNA. This CDR3 comprises 14 residues. The germline CDR1 and CDR2 sequences are SQVTM and ANQGSEA. The CDR3 loop is CSVEDRGENYGYTF.

V usage is TRBV29-1 and J usage is TRBJ2-3. Germline V lookup: CDR1 SQVTM, CDR2 ANQGSEA. The CDR3 extends over 13 amino acids. Here the CDR3 reads CSVDGLEADTQYF.

The chain has TRBV7-9 and TRBJ1-2. Germline-derived CDR1 and CDR2 are SEHNR and FQNEAQ (reference sequence). The CDR3 spans 11 residues. The CDR3 reads CASSSPYGYTF.

The chain is built from TRBV5-1 and TRBJ2-1; no DNA is available, so the TRBD2 call from TCRdb remains unchecked. Germline assignment: CDR1 SGHRS and CDR2 YFSETQ. CDR3 length equals 14 residues. CDR3 in amino acids: CASSRLSSGNEQFF.

The chain links TRBV20-1 to TRBJ2-3; with no DNA, the TCRdb D assignment of TRBD1 cannot be verified. The CDR3 spans 14 residues. Germline V gene lookup returns CDR1 DFQATT and CDR2 SNEGSKA (reference sequence). This CDR3 reads CSASGGLAADTQYF.

The chain joins TRBV27 to TRBJ2-3; the TCRdb call, TRBD1, lacks DNA for checking. The CDR3 has 15 amino acids. Germline values: CDR1 MNHEY, CDR2 SMNVEV (reference sequence). CDR3 protein: CASSPLGTGDDTQYF.